This TCR beta chain was sequenced during a study of shared clonotypes between healthy human individuals. As for the study in general: Two female and a few male donors aged 18 to 49 were enrolled. Findings of the study overall: Depth of sequencing was expected to influence donor clonotype sharing.

Germline V CDR1 and CDR2: MNHEY, SVGAGI. V gave up 6 bases and J gave up 6 bases, with 17 bases separating them. The CDR3 has 14 residues. Notes on this clone: What it binds is unknown. A far more abundant clone sits one base away, making this likely a read error.

Profiled with immunoSEQ multiplex PCR; TCRdb holds only in-frame clones, not every one. Altogether hundreds of thousands of clones are present, over 60% being singletons, with the ten largest covering around 12%. V and J are TRBV6-5 and TRBJ2-5, with D tentatively TRBD1 or TRBD2 (5 bases each). The sequenced sample was PBMCs. The sequence was collected from a woman in her thirties or forties in good health. Some clones in this sample may be carry-over from other donors' samples. CDR3 nucleotide sequence: TGTGCCAGCAGCCCAAGTGAGGGGAAAAAGACCCAGTACTTC. Encoded protein: CASSPSEGKKTQYF.